Listed below are T cell receptor beta chains from one sample, sequenced in a study of cytomegalovirus exposure and HLA in healthy donors. Clones were read by immunoSEQ multiplex PCR, and TCRdb kept only the in-frame ones, dropping some. The sample contains roughly 140,000 clones, roughly 63% of which appear only once. The sample consisted of PBMCs. All receptors come from a woman aged 60-70 years in good health and CMV-seropositive. CDR3s include the opening cysteine and the closing phenylalanine or tryptophan. A D gene is named only where the DNA matches it firmly. Size values are once, few and many counts, or a class for expanded clones, and some rows have none.

CDR3 length | J gene | D gene | clone size | V gene | CDR3 protein | CDR3 DNA
14 | TRBJ2-7 | TRBD1 | few | TRBV6-6 | CASSSRDSNYEQYF | TGTGCCAGCAGTTCCCGGGACAGTAACTACGAGCAGTACTTC
16 | TRBJ2-4 | TRBD2 | NA | TRBV5-1 | CASSLGTRRRGNIQYF | TGCGCCAGCAGCTTAGGGACTAGACGAAGAGGAAACATTCAGTACTTC
16 | TRBJ2-5 | TRBD2 | NA | TRBV7-7 | CASRPFVAGYQETQYF | TGTGCTAGCAGGCCATTTGTAGCGGGGTACCAAGAGACCCAGTACTTC
12 | TRBJ1-2 | TRBD1 | NA | TRBV6-6 | CASSTGNYGYTF | TGTGCCAGCTCGACAGGGAACTATGGCTACACCTTC
13 | TRBJ1-1 | NA | few | TRBV10-2 | CASSELQGREAFF | TGCGCCAGCAGTGAACTACAGGGTAGGGAAGCTTTCTTT
14 | TRBJ2-1 | NA | NA | TRBV6-5 | CASSPGPPYNEQFF | TGTGCCAGCAGTCCAGGGCCCCCCTACAATGAGCAGTTCTTC
14 | TRBJ2-7 | TRBD1 | NA | TRBV27 | CASSLGTGNYEQYF | TGTGCCAGCAGTTTAGGGACAGGGAACTACGAGCAGTACTTC
14 | TRBJ2-1 | TRBD1 | NA | TRBV6-4 | CASSRDRGGNEQFF | TGTGCCAGCAGTCGAGACAGGGGTGGCAATGAGCAGTTCTTC
14 | TRBJ2-2 | TRBD1 | NA | TRBV7-3 | CASSFSGGTGELFF | TGTGCCAGCAGCTTCTCAGGGGGCACCGGGGAGCTGTTTTTT
16 | TRBJ2-1 | NA | NA | TRBV7-8 | CASSRATASSYNEQFF | TGTGCCAGCAGCAGAGCGACAGCAAGCTCCTACAATGAGCAGTTCTTC
14 | TRBJ2-5 | NA | NA | TRBV6-1 | CASSELQGRETQYF | TGTGCCAGCAGTGAATTACAGGGACGAGAGACCCAGTACTTC
16 | TRBJ2-1 | NA | NA | TRBV18 | CASSPSFFSSYNEQFF | TGTGCCAGCTCACCTAGCTTCTTTAGCTCCTACAATGAGCAGTTCTTC
13 | TRBJ2-1 | NA | few | TRBV6-5 | CASSYGDRPEQFF | TGTGCCAGCAGTTATGGAGACAGACCTGAGCAGTTCTTC
12 | TRBJ1-3 | NA | NA | TRBV9 | CASSRGGNTIYF | TGTGCCAGCAGCAGAGGGGGAAACACCATATATTTT
13 | TRBJ1-2 | TRBD1 | NA | TRBV30 | CAWSARQGYGYTF | TGTGCCTGGAGTGCCCGACAGGGGTATGGCTACACCTTC
15 | TRBJ1-1 | NA | NA | TRBV19 | CASSIEWGGHTEAFF | TGTGCCAGTAGTATTGAATGGGGAGGCCACACTGAAGCTTTCTTT
14 | TRBJ1-2 | TRBD1 | few | TRBV5-1 | CASSLEQGLGGYTF | TGCGCCAGCAGCTTGGAACAGGGGTTAGGTGGCTACACCTTC
16 | TRBJ2-1 | TRBD2 | NA | TRBV9 | CASSVASGRVYNEQFF | TGTGCCAGCAGCGTAGCCAGCGGGAGGGTATACAATGAGCAGTTCTTC
14 | TRBJ2-7 | TRBD1 | NA | TRBV7-9 | CASSPPGQNYEQYF | TGTGCCAGCAGCCCGCCGGGACAGAACTACGAGCAGTACTTC
12 | TRBJ2-7 | NA | NA | TRBV28 | CASSLKHIEQYF | TGTGCCAGCAGTTTGAAACATATCGAGCAGTACTTC
16 | TRBJ2-2 | NA | NA | TRBV19 | CASSIGGHVGAGELFF | TGTGCCAGTAGTATAGGGGGGCACGTTGGCGCCGGGGAGCTGTTTTTT
14 | TRBJ1-1 | NA | NA | TRBV28 | CAIGSTGLNTEAFF | TGTGCCATCGGTTCTACAGGGTTAAACACTGAAGCTTTCTTT
16 | TRBJ1-1 | TRBD1 | NA | TRBV4-3 | CASSQDTGQINTEAFF | TGCGCCAGCAGCCAAGATACGGGACAGATAAACACTGAAGCTTTCTTT
16 | TRBJ1-4 | NA | few | TRBV4-3 | CASSQAVAGVDEKLFF | TGCGCCAGCAGCCAAGCCGTCGCAGGGGTGGATGAAAAACTGTTTTTT
14 | TRBJ2-3 | TRBD1 | NA | TRBV19 | CASSSGGFGDTQYF | TGTGCCAGTAGTTCAGGGGGCTTTGGAGATACGCAGTATTTT
10 | TRBJ1-5 | NA | NA | TRBV20-1 | CSVSNQPQHF | TGCAGTGTTTCTAATCAGCCCCAGCATTTT
17 | TRBJ2-1 | TRBD2 | NA | TRBV5-1 | CASSSGGRGSGYNEQFF | TGCGCCAGCAGCTCGGGGGGTAGGGGTAGCGGCTACAATGAGCAGTTCTTC
13 | TRBJ2-3 | NA | few | TRBV29-1 | CSVEVALRDTQYF | TGCAGCGTTGAAGTGGCTCTCAGGGATACGCAGTATTTT
12 | TRBJ2-5 | NA | NA | TRBV25-1 | CASSNRWETQYF | TGTGCCAGCAGTAACAGGTGGGAGACCCAGTACTTC
15 | TRBJ2-7 | TRBD2 | NA | TRBV27 | CASSSGLARTYEQYF | TGTGCCAGCAGTTCCGGACTAGCGAGGACCTACGAGCAGTACTTC
12 | TRBJ2-7 | NA | NA | TRBV2 | CATRQSSYEQYF | TGTGCCACTCGACAGAGCTCCTACGAGCAGTACTTC
15 | TRBJ2-5 | TRBD1 | NA | TRBV28 | CASSPLGTVQETQYF | TGTGCCAGCAGTCCCCTCGGGACAGTTCAAGAGACCCAGTACTTC
13 | TRBJ2-1 | NA | NA | TRBV2 | CASSVSSAGEQFF | TGTGCCAGCAGTGTTAGTTCCGCCGGGGAGCAGTTCTTC
15 | TRBJ2-1 | NA | NA | TRBV28 | CASSQQFSSYNEQFF | TGTGCCAGCAGTCAACAGTTCAGCTCCTACAATGAGCAGTTCTTC
13 | TRBJ1-2 | NA | many | TRBV30 | CAWDQHMGDGYTF | TGTGCCTGGGACCAACATATGGGAGATGGCTACACCTTC
15 | TRBJ1-4 | NA | NA | TRBV9 | CASSAEEGFNEKLFF | TGTGCCAGCAGCGCCGAGGAAGGTTTTAACGAAAAACTGTTTTTT
17 | TRBJ2-3 | NA | NA | TRBV4-2 | CASSQGGSVGLTWAQYF | TGTGCCAGCAGCCAAGGAGGCTCAGTCGGCCTAACGTGGGCGCAGTATTTT
16 | TRBJ2-7 | TRBD2 | NA | TRBV19 | CASSKGSGGTPYEQYF | TGTGCCAGTAGTAAGGGTTCGGGAGGGACTCCCTACGAGCAGTACTTC
15 | TRBJ1-5 | TRBD1 | few | TRBV18 | CASSPGQGLNQPQHF | TGTGCCAGCTCACCAGGACAGGGACTTAATCAGCCCCAGCATTTT
17 | TRBJ2-7 | TRBD1 | NA | TRBV4-1 | CASSQEPPTGASYEQYF | TGCGCCAGCAGCCAAGAACCTCCGACAGGGGCCTCCTACGAGCAGTACTTC
17 | TRBJ2-2 | TRBD2 | NA | TRBV27 | CASSPKTSGRNTGELFF | TGTGCCAGCAGCCCGAAGACTAGCGGGAGAAACACCGGGGAGCTGTTTTTT
15 | TRBJ1-1 | NA | NA | TRBV4-3 | CASSQQGRGGTEAFF | TGCGCCAGCAGCCAGCAGGGAAGGGGGGGCACTGAAGCTTTCTTT
15 | TRBJ1-4 | TRBD1 | once | TRBV2 | CASSAETGGAEKLFF | TGTGCCAGCAGTGCTGAGACAGGGGGGGCTGAAAAACTGTTTTTT